This TCR beta chain is from a study of blood T cell repertoires in COVID-19. Assay used: immunoSEQ multiplex PCR; TCRdb lists only in-frame clones, some missing. This sample carries approximately 210,000 clones, around 82% of them seen once, and the ten largest clones take 8% to 10%. The source is a woman aged 50 to 60 with acute or convalescent COVID-19. The sample was peripheral blood.

CDR3 coding DNA: TGTGCCAGCAGCCAAGAAACAGGAAACACTGAAGCTTTCTTT. Translated, it gives CASSQETGNTEAFF. V gene TRBV28 combines with J gene TRBJ1-1, with TRBD1 as a possible D gene (5 bases). The CDR3 has 14 residues. Trimming stripped 6 bases from V and 2 bases from J, with 13 bases between. Germline lookup yields CDR1 MDHEN and CDR2 SYDVKM.